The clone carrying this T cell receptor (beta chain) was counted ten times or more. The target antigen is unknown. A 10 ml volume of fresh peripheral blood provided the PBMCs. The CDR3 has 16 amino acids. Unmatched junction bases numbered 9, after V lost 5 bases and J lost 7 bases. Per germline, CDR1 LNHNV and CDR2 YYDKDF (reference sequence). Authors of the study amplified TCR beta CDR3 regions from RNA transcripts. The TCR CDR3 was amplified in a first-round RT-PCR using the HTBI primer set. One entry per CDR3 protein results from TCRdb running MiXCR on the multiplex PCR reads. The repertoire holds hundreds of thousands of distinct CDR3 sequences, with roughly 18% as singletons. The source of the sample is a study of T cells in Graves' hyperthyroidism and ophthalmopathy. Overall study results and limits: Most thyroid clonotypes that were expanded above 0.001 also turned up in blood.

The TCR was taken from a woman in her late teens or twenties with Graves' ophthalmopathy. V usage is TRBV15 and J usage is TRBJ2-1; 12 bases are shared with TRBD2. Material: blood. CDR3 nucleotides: TGTGCCACCAGCCCCTCTAGCGGGAGGGCGGGGAATGAGCAGTTCTTC. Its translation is CATSPSSGRAGNEQFF.